This entry concerns a single T cell receptor (beta chain). It has no known antigen specificity. Per-base quality was not reported, and no clone a single base away is much larger than it. The library was built by means of the immunoSEQ multiplex PCR assay. TCRdb holds this immuneACCESS table with in-frame rearrangements only. Some clones are missing; in checked studies, unresolved V genes explain under half, and the rest has no known cause. This sample lists about 70,000 clones; just under 95% were detected once. The leading ten clones occupy 0.3% to 0.45% of the sample. This entry belongs to a study of technical replicates of blood from several donors (TCRdb year 2017). Looking up the germline V gene yields CDR1 SGHDN and CDR2 FVKESK. Clipping removes 2 bases from V and 2 bases from J, with 8 as the unmatched junction base count. There are 16 amino acids in the CDR3, from cysteine to phenylalanine inclusive. The DNA shown is the 48-base CDR3, in frame from base 1.

This receptor chain uses TRBV14 and TRBJ2-7; a stretch of 8 junction bases matches TRBD1. This TCR was sampled from a human donor in good health. The sample taken for sequencing was T cells isolated from PBMCs. CDR3 loop: CASSQLDREIAYEQYF. The nucleotide sequence is TGTGCCAGCAGCCAATTGGACAGGGAGATTGCCTACGAGCAGTACTTC.